This section outlines one T cell receptor (beta chain) sequence together with its context. The junction departs from the called germline gene at one end, perhaps through a read error. This sample stems from a study of CD8+ T cells in alopecia areata. Those with alopecia areata gave lesional scalp punch biopsies and peripheral blood. TCR sequencing used cDNA made by reverse transcription of extracted RNA. TCRdb's copy holds only in-frame clones and misses some; the assay was immunoSEQ multiplex PCR. The sample yields 180,000 or so clones, 50% to 70% seen once. Germline assignment: CDR1 GTSNPN and CDR2 SVGIG (reference sequence). This CDR3 has 14 amino acids.

The receptor was derived from a human donor with alopecia areata. Sequenced here: CD4+ T cells sorted from blood, sampled at week 0. The J gene is TRBJ2-1, the V gene TRBV30; D is ambiguous. The CDR3 loop reads CDWICGSSYNEQFF. CDR3 nucleotide sequence: TGTGACTGGATATGCGGCAGCTCCTACAATGAGCAGTTCTTC.